What follows are 5 T cell receptor beta chains derived from one specimen sequenced in a study of T-cell memory formation after mild COVID-19. TCRdb fed the 5' RACE reads into MiXCR, producing one record per CDR3 protein. This sample has 300,000 to 350,000 distinct CDR3 sequences, with 13% found just once. The sample comprised PBMCs or a T cell subset sorted from them (not recorded which). These receptors came from a man aged 18-30 years who had mild COVID-19 (a few samples of this study predate the infection). Cell type and time point are not known.

J is TRBJ1-2 and V is TRBV12-3 or TRBV12-4; TRBD1 aligns across 7 bases. V lost 7 bases to trimming and J lost 4 bases; unmatched junction nucleotides: 9. The CDR3 runs to 14 residues. The CDR3 protein is CASTHLTGVYGYTF. The CDR3 DNA is TGTGCCAGCACCCATCTTACAGGGGTCTATGGCTACACCTTC.

Many counts were recorded for this clonotype. The V and J genes are TRBV12-3 or TRBV12-4 and TRBJ2-6; possible D gene TRBD1, 6 bases. Trimming pared 9 bases from V and 1 base from J, leaving 16 bases between. The CDR3 runs to 16 residues. CDR3 nucleotides: TGTGCCAGTAAGGGGGAACTCTCATCTGGGGCCAACGTCCTGACTTTC. It specifies CASKGELSSGANVLTF.

The CDR3 DNA sequence: TGTGCCATCAGTGAGCCAAGCGGGGGGGTCACAGATACGCAGTATTTT. As protein: CAISEPSGGVTDTQYF. The chain has TRBV10-3 and TRBJ2-3; TRBD2 aligns across 10 bases. V gave up 2 bases and J gave up 2 bases; unmatched junction bases: 4. The CDR3 has 16 residues. The germline V gene encodes CDR1 ENHRY and CDR2 SYGVKD.

This clonotype has a handful of counts. J is TRBJ1-4 and V is TRBV5-1; 10 bases are a match to TRBD1. J was trimmed by 3 bases and V by 2 bases; bases with no gene match: 16. This CDR3 comprises 20 residues. Per germline, CDR1 SGHRS and CDR2 YFSETQ. Written as DNA, the CDR3 is TGCGCCAGCAGCTTTTATTGGGACAGGGGAATAATCTCGGCTAATGAAAAACTGTTTTTT. Translating gives CASSFYWDRGIISANEKLFF.

In this sample, this clonotype turned up many times. The J gene is TRBJ2-5, the V gene TRBV27; D is unclear. Trimming removed 6 bases from V and 5 bases from J, with 13 bases in between. CDR3 length: 13 residues. Germline CDR1 MNHEY, CDR2 SMNVEV (reference sequence). CDR3 sequence (DNA): TGTGCCAGCAGCCCCCCCGCGCGTGAGACCCAGTACTTC. It translates to CASSPPARETQYF.